The subject of this entry is one T cell receptor beta chain. This entry comes from a study of blood T cell repertoires in COVID-19. This CDR3 is built from 14 residues. The junction had 11 bases not matched to a gene; V was cut back by 9 bases and J by 8 bases. Per germline, CDR1 KGHDR and CDR2 SFDVKD. Authors' methods: How many nucleated cells were present was estimated from reference gene primer amplification. The data were produced by immunoSEQ multiplex PCR, yet TCRdb's version contains in-frame clones alone and is incomplete. Clonal size and the V and J genes are those of that table, whereas D and trimming came from the DNA. The sample carries over 300,000 clones, 65% to 90% recorded once.

The chain carries TRBV24-1 and TRBJ1-2, with 10 bases identical to TRBD1. Sequencing was performed on peripheral blood. This TCR derives from a human donor in a cohort sampled during active COVID-19. Written as DNA, the CDR3 is TGTGCCACCCGCAGAGGGACAGGGGTTCGCGGCTACACCTTC. This codes for CATRRGTGVRGYTF.